The 25 T cell receptor beta chains below all came from one sample that was sequenced in a study of Graves' ophthalmopathy and Graves' hyperthyroidism. Researchers took RNA transcripts and amplified TCR beta CDR3 regions from them. The library came from an HTBI-primed first-round RT-PCR and a second-round multiplex PCR. TCRdb analysed the multiplex PCR reads with MiXCR anew, one entry per CDR3 protein. The sample has about 210,000 distinct CDR3 sequences; around 30% are singletons. Specimen: peripheral blood. Every receptor here comes from a man aged 45-65 years with Graves' ophthalmopathy.

The chain's CDR3 is CASSLQGRWDQPQHF. Here the CDR3 DNA reads TGTGCCAGCAGTTTACAGGGTAGGTGGGATCAGCCCCAGCATTTT. The chain has TRBV27 and TRBJ1-5; TRBD1 might be the D (5 bases). The CDR3 loop spans 15 amino acids. V was trimmed by 2 bases and J by 5 bases, leaving 13 bases between them. CDR1 and CDR2 from the germline V gene are MNHEY and SMNVEV (reference sequence).

This clonotype was seen ten or more times. The chain uses TRBV12-3 or TRBV12-4 and TRBJ2-2, with a weak D call TRBD1 (6 bases). The CDR3 is 16 amino acids. With 6 bases removed from V and 1 base from J, the gap between germline ends came to 15 bases. The CDR3, as DNA: TGTGCCAGCAGGCCTCAGGGGCGAAAGAACACCGGGGAGCTGTTTTTT. Translated, it gives CASRPQGRKNTGELFF.

This clonotype appeared many times. V is TRBV12-3 or TRBV12-4 and J is TRBJ2-7, with D maybe TRBD2 (6 bases). V lost 6 bases, J lost 7 bases, and 19 bases lay in between. There are 14 residues in the CDR3. The CDR3 loop reads CASRPGTASREQYF. CDR3 nucleotide sequence: TGTGCCAGCAGGCCCGGGACTGCGAGTCGAGAGCAGTACTTC.

Ten or more counts support this clonotype. The gene calls are TRBV6-1 and TRBJ2-4, with no clear D. The CDR3 consists of 15 residues. In germline, CDR1 is MNHNS, CDR2 SASEGT. V was cut by 1 base and J by 8 bases, with 15 bases left in between. In DNA form, the CDR3 reads TGTGCCAGCAGTGAAGTGGGCCTTACAGAGGACATTCAGTACTTC. This codes for CASSEVGLTEDIQYF.

This clonotype showed up many times. V gene TRBV6-5 combines with J gene TRBJ2-2; 10 bases match TRBD1. Trimming cost V 8 bases and J 5 bases; bases outside gene matches: 8. This CDR3 is 15 amino acids long. From germline, CDR1 is MNHEY and CDR2 SVGAGI. The CDR3 loop reads CASVYDRGRTGELFF. DNA of the CDR3: TGTGCCAGCGTCTATGACAGGGGGCGAACCGGGGAGCTGTTTTTT.

This clonotype was seen ten or more times. This rearrangement joins TRBV20-1 to TRBJ2-7; the match to TRBD1 covers 8 bases. This CDR3 contains 14 residues. J was trimmed by 2 bases and V by 3 bases; bases with no gene match: 6. CDR1 and CDR2 from the germline V gene are DFQATT and SNEGSKA (reference sequence). The CDR3 region has the DNA TGCAGTGCTAGTTCCGGGACAGGACCCTACGAGCAGTACTTC. This gives the protein CSASSGTGPYEQYF.

This clonotype came up many times. V and J are TRBV6-4 and TRBJ1-5, with D unresolved. Per the germline V gene, CDR1 is MRHNA and CDR2 is SNTAGT. With 7 bases removed from V and 1 base from J, the gap between germline ends came to 17 bases. There are 16 residues in the CDR3. The CDR3 coding sequence is TGTGCCAGCAAGGATTTGCAGAAGGGAAGCAATCAGCCCCAGCATTTT. It yields the protein CASKDLQKGSNQPQHF.

V is TRBV7-2 and J is TRBJ2-7, with D possibly being TRBD2 (5 bases). CDR3 length: 15 residues. Germline CDR1 is SGHTA and CDR2 is FQGNSA. Trimming removed 5 bases at V and 3 bases at J, with 17 bases between. Written as DNA, the CDR3 is TGTGCCAGCAGCCCTAGCAGGTCTACACACTACGAGCAGTACTTC. Its translation is CASSPSRSTHYEQYF.

Ten or more counts support this clonotype. V usage is TRBV11-1 and J usage is TRBJ2-7, with 9 bases aligning to TRBD1. The CDR3 totals 14 residues. V was pared by 3 bases and J by 5 bases, with 5 bases of the junction left unmatched. CDR1 and CDR2 from the germline V gene are SGHAT and FQDESV (reference sequence). The CDR3 nucleotides read TGTGCCAGCAGCTTTATACAGGGGGCTGACGAGCAGTACTTC. It encodes CASSFIQGADEQYF. Using reference TRBV11-1 and TRBJ2-7 for the parts outside the CDR3, the full variable domain is EAEVAQSPRYKITEKSQAVAFWCDPISGHATLYWYRQILGQGPELLVQFQDESVVDDSQLPKDRFSAERLKGVDSTLKIQPAELGDSAMYLCASSFIQGADEQYFGPGTRLTVT.

This clonotype was seen repeatedly, ten times or more. The rearrangement uses TRBV10-3 and TRBJ2-2, with 7 positions matching TRBD2. The length of the CDR3 is 13 residues. The germline CDR1 and CDR2 sequences are ENHRY and SYGVKD. V was clipped by 4 bases and J by 7 bases; unmatched bases: 3. In nucleotides, the CDR3 is TGTGCCATCAGTGTACTAGCGATCGGGGAGCTGTTTTTT. It is translated as CAISVLAIGELFF.

This sequence joins TRBV12-3 or TRBV12-4 and TRBJ1-1; D gene uncertain. Trimming pared 5 bases from V and 8 bases from J, leaving 9 bases between. The CDR3 extends over 11 amino acids. This CDR3 reads CASSGVREAFF. For the CDR3, the DNA is TGTGCCAGCAGTGGAGTGAGGGAAGCTTTCTTT.

This clonotype was seen ten or more times. The V call is TRBV6-2 or TRBV6-3, the J call TRBJ2-7; D might be TRBD1 or TRBD2, each matching 5 bases. Germline loops: CDR1 MNHEY, CDR2 SVGEGT. Trimming removed 7 bases from V and 3 bases from J, with 10 bases in between. This CDR3 is built from 12 residues. The CDR3 is CASTGTYYEQYF. CDR3 nucleotide sequence: TGTGCCAGCACAGGGACCTACTACGAGCAGTACTTC.

The CDR3 coding sequence is TGTGCCAGCAGCACCTACAGGGGAGGAAGCGAGCAGTACTTC. This codes for CASSTYRGGSEQYF. This chain links TRBV11-2 with TRBJ2-7, with D possibly matching TRBD1 (7 bases). Trimming removed 5 bases at V and 6 bases at J, with 17 bases between. Germline CDR1 reads SGHAT; CDR2 reads FQNNGV. The CDR3 contains 14 residues.

This clonotype was seen ten or more times. The rearrangement links TRBV5-1 to TRBJ1-1, with TRBD1 identical over 7 bases. Germline V gives CDR1 SGHRS, CDR2 YFSETQ. J was trimmed by 1 base and V by 4 bases; bases with no gene match: 4. This CDR3 comprises 14 residues. The CDR3 bases are TGCGCCAGCAGCCCTGACAGGGAGAACACTGAAGCTTTCTTT. Translated: CASSPDRENTEAFF. The variable domain in full, completed from reference TRBV5-1 and TRBJ1-1, reads KAGVTQTPRYLIKTRGQQVTLSCSPISGHRSVSWYQQTPGQGLQFLFEYFSETQRNKGNFPGRFSGRQFSNSRSEMNVSTLELGDSALYLCASSPDRENTEAFFGQGTRLTVV.

This clonotype occurred many times. V gene TRBV27 combines with J gene TRBJ1-1; D gene uncertain. The CDR3 totals 13 residues. Per germline, CDR1 MNHEY and CDR2 SMNVEV (reference sequence). The ends were cut back, 8 bases at V and 3 bases at J, with 13 bases in the middle. CDR3 protein: CASGRSIYTEAFF. The DNA of the CDR3 is TGTGCCAGCGGCCGGAGCATCTACACTGAAGCTTTCTTT.

This chain connects TRBV6-1 to TRBJ1-1, with 8 bases lining up with TRBD1. With V trimmed by 8 bases and J by 6 bases, 5 bases remained unmatched. Germline V gene lookup returns CDR1 MNHNS and CDR2 SASEGT. The CDR3 totals 12 residues. The CDR3 DNA sequence: TGTGCCAGCGACAGGGGACTTTCTGAAGCTTTCTTT. Protein product: CASDRGLSEAFF.

Many counts were recorded for this clonotype. This chain uses TRBV29-1 with TRBJ1-1; 7 bases fit TRBD1. Germline V lookup: CDR1 SQVTM, CDR2 ANQGSEA. The length of the CDR3 is 13 residues. The J segment lost 6 bases and the V segment lost 7 bases, leaving 11 bases of the junction unmatched. The CDR3 loop is CSADRSERAEAFF. Here the CDR3 DNA reads TGCAGCGCGGACAGGTCAGAACGGGCTGAAGCTTTCTTT.

The chain links TRBV4-3 to TRBJ1-6, with a weak D call TRBD1 (6 bases). The germline V and J ends were trimmed by 0 bases and 8 bases, with 14 bases remaining between them. CDR1 LGHNA and CDR2 YSLEER come from the germline V gene. CDR3 length: 16 amino acids. In DNA form, the CDR3 reads TGCGCCAGCAGCCAAGATATGCAGGGGCGGGATTCACCCCTCCACTTT. This translates into CASSQDMQGRDSPLHF.

The sample holds many counts of this clonotype. This chain connects TRBV5-4 to TRBJ2-3; 7 bases map to TRBD2. V gave up 0 bases and J gave up 4 bases; unmatched junction bases: 5. CDR3 length: 15 residues. The germline V gene has CDR1 SGHNT and CDR2 YYREEE (reference sequence). The CDR3 here is CASSLEAGLPDTQYF. CDR3 bases: TGTGCCAGCAGCTTGGAAGCGGGACTTCCAGATACGCAGTATTTT.

This clonotype appeared many times. The genes are TRBV5-6 and TRBJ1-1; possibly TRBD1 for D (5 bases). The CDR3 totals 13 residues. V was pared by 7 bases and J by 4 bases, with 14 bases between. Germline CDR1 is SGHDT and CDR2 is YYEEEE. CDR3 sequence: CASRRARGTEAFF. CDR3 DNA sequence: TGTGCCAGCCGCAGGGCTCGGGGCACTGAAGCTTTCTTT.

This clonotype appeared many times. The J gene is TRBJ2-7, the V gene TRBV24-1; no clear D. The CDR3 runs to 12 residues. V lost 5 bases to trimming and J lost 4 bases, with 8 bases between them. Germline-derived CDR1 and CDR2 are KGHDR and SFDVKD. The CDR3 DNA sequence: TGTGCCACCAGTGCCCGAGGATACGAGCAGTACTTC. Protein product: CATSARGYEQYF.

This clonotype came up many times. V and J are TRBV10-3 and TRBJ1-5, with D perhaps TRBD1 (5 bases). CDR1 is ENHRY, CDR2 SYGVKD, per germline. This CDR3 spans 15 amino acids. Trimming left V 6 bases short and J 0 bases short, with 12 bases between. The CDR3 DNA is TGTGCCATCAGCCCGGGACCTTATAGCAATCAGCCCCAGCATTTT. Its protein is CAISPGPYSNQPQHF.

This clonotype has a count of ten or more. The chain employs TRBV27 and TRBJ1-6, with a weak D call TRBD1 (6 bases). Deletions cut 6 bases from V and 7 bases from J, with 16 bases between. The germline gives CDR1 MNHEY, CDR2 SMNVEV (reference sequence). There are 15 residues in the CDR3. The CDR3 DNA reads as TGTGCCAGCAGCCCACAGGGTTACAGGAATTCACCCCTCCACTTT. Encoded protein: CASSPQGYRNSPLHF.

This clonotype has a count of ten or more. J is TRBJ2-5 and V is TRBV6-5, with TRBD1 matching 9 bases. The CDR3 runs 14 residues. CDR1 and CDR2 from the germline V gene are MNHEY and SVGAGI. The V segment lost 6 bases and the J segment 5 bases; nucleotides outside the gene matches: 7. CDR3 region: CASRIQGALETQYF. The CDR3 region has the DNA TGTGCCAGCAGGATACAGGGGGCTCTGGAGACCCAGTACTTC.

The sample holds many counts of this clonotype. This sequence joins TRBV6-1 and TRBJ2-7; unclear D gene. The V gene's germline CDR1 is MNHNS and CDR2 SASEGT. The germline V and J ends were trimmed by 6 bases and 3 bases, with 12 bases remaining between them. This CDR3 is 13 amino acids long. CDR3: CASRTGSNYEQYF. The CDR3 DNA is TGTGCCAGCAGAACCGGGTCAAACTACGAGCAGTACTTC.